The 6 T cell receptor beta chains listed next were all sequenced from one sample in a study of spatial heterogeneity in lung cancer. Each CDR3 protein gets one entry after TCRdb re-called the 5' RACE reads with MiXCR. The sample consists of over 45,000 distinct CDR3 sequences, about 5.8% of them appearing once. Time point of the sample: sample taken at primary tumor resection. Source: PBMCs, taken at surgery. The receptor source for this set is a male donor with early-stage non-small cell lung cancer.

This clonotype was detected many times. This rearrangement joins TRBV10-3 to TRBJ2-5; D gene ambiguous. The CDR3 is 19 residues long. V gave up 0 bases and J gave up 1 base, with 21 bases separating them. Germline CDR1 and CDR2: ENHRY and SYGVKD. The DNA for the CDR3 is TGTGCCATCAGTGAGTCGAGCTTTAGTTCAGAGCCTCTCCAAGAGACCCAGTACTTC. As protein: CAISESSFSSEPLQETQYF.

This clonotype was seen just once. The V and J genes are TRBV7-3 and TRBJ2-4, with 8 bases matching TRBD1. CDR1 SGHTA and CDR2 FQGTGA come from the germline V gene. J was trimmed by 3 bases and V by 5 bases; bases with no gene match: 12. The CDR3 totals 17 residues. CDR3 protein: CASSTRDRTFGKNIQYF. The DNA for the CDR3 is TGTGCCAGCAGCACCAGGGACAGGACCTTCGGCAAAAACATTCAGTACTTC.

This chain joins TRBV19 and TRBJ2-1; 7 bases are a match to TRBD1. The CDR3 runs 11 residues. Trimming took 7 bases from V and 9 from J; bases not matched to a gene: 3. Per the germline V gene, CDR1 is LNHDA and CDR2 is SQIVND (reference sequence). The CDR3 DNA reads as TGTGCCAGTACCCACAGGGGTGAGCAGTTCTTC. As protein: CASTHRGEQFF.

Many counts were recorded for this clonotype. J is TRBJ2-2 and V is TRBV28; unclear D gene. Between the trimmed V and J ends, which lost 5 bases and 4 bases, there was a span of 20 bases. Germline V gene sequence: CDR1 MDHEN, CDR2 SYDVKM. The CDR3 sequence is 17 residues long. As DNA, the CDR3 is TGTGCCAGCAGTCCACTATCGAGGCAGACCGCCACCGGGGAGCTGTTTTTT. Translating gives CASSPLSRQTATGELFF.

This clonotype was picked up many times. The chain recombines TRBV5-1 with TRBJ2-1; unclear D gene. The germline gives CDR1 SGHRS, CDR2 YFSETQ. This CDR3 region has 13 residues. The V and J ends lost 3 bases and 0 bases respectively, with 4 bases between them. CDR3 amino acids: CASSYSSYNEQFF. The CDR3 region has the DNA TGCGCCAGCAGCTACAGCTCCTACAATGAGCAGTTCTTC.

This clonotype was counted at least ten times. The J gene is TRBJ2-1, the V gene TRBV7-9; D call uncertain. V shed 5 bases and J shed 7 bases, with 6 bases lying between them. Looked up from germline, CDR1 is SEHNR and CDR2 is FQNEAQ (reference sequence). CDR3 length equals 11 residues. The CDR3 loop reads CASSPGNEQFF. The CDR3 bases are TGTGCCAGCAGCCCAGGTAATGAGCAGTTCTTC.